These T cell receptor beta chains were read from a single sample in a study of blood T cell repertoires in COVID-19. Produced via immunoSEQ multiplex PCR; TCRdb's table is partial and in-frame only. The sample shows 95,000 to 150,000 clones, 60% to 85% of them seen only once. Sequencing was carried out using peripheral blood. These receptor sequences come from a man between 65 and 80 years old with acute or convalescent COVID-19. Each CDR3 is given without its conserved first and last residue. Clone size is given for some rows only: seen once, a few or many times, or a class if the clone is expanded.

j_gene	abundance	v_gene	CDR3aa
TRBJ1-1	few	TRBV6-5	ASRTGWTF
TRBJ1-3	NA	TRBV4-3	ASSQDREGNTIY
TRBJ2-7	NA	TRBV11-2	ASSLTDRGIYEQY
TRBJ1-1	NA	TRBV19	ASSITGPTEAF
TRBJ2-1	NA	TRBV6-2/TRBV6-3	ASSSRTSGGAEQF
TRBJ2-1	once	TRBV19	ASSITSSYNEQF
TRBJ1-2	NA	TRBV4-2	ASSPGTRDYGYT
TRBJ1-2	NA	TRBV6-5	ASRGQGPGAYGYT
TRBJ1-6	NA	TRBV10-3	AIRGLQGSNSPLH
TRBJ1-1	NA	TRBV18	ASSPIRGTEAF
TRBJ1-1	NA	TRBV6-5	ASSYSDRMNTEAF
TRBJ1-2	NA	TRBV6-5	ASRTEEGYT
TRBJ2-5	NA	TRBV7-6	ASAITSGGASETQY
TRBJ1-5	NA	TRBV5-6	ASSWGGQGQPQH
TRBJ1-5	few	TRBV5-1	ASSSGTPNQPQH
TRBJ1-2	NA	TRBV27	ASSLVRDANYGYT
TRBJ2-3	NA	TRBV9	ASSQAAGGPDTQY
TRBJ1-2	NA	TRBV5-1	ASSLGAPARGYT
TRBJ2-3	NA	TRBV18	ASSETGKGTDTQY
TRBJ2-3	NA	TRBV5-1	ASSTTSGVTDTQY
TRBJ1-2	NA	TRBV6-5	ASSLVQGDGYT
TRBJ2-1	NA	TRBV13	ASSLGAGGPSHEQF
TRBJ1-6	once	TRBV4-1	ASSQGGDSNSPLH
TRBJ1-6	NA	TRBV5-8	ASSIQGFSDSPLH
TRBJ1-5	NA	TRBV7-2	ASRSTGDRVSNQPQH
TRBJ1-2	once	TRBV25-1	ASSGGAGGYT
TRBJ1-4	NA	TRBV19	ASSIGTGWDEKLF
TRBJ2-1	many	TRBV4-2	ASSHPPRAYYNEQF
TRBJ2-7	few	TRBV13	ASSLAGTYEQY
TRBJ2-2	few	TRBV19	ASELGQGASIGELF
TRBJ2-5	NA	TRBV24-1	ATSDFSFGQQETQY
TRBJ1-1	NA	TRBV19	ASSNQGAFAEAF
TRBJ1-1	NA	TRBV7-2	ASSSGRNTEAF
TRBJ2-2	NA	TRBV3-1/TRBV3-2	ASSQARSTGELF
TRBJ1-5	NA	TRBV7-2	ASSRGGSNQPQH
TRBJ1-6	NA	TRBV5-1	ASSAPDWNSPLH
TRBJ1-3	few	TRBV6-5	ASSWGQGFVNTIY
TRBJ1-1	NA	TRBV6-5	ASSWTGGTEAF
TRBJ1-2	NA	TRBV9	ASSRGYGYT
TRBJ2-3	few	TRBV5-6	ASSLGLGTDTQY
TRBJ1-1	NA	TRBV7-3	ASSLFSNTEAF
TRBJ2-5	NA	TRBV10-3	AISEQSGLGGTQY
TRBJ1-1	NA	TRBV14	ASSHGGNTEAF
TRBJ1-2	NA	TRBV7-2	ASSLAGRQGAVFDGYT
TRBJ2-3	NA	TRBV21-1	ASSKAPQHLASGGWFDTQY
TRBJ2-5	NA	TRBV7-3	ASSLTARKKETQY
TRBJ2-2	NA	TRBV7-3	ASSSSLTGSSELF
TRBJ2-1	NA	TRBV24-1	ATSDLRGWNEQF
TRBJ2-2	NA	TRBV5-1	ASSLNVQGIPTGELF
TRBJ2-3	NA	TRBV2	ASRRGGAGTDTQY